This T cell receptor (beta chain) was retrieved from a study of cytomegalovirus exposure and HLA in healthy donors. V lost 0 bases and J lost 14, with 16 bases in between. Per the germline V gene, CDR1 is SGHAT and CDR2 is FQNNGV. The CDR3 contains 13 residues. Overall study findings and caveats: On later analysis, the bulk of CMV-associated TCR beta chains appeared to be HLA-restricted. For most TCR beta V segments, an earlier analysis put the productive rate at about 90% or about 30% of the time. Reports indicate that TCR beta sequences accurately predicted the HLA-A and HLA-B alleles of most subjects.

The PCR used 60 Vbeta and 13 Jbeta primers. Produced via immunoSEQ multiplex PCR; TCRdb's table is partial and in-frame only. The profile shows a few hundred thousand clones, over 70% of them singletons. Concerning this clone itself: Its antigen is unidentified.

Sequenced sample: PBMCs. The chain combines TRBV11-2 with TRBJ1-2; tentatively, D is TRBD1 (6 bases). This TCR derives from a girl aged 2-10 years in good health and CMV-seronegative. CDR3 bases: TGTGCCAGCAGCTTAGATCTTGGCAGGGGCGGGACCTTC. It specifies CASSLDLGRGGTF.